This TCR beta chain was recovered during a study of blood T cell repertoires in COVID-19. Across the study: COVID-19 samples from acute and convalescent phases originated in the United States, Italy and Spain.

V gave up 2 bases and J gave up 4 bases, with 8 bases separating them. CDR3 size: 13 residues. CDR1 and CDR2 (germline): SGHTA, FQGNSA. The assay was immunoSEQ multiplex PCR, and TCRdb's table has in-frame clones only and misses some. The table includes around 300,000 clones, about nine tenths detected once. The V gene is TRBV7-2, the J gene TRBJ1-1; no firm D call. This sequence originates from a woman younger than 45 with active or convalescent COVID-19. Sequenced: peripheral blood. CDR3 protein: CASSLQVGTEAFF. The DNA of the CDR3 is TGTGCCAGCAGCTTACAGGTGGGCACTGAAGCTTTCTTT.